These 7 T cell receptor beta chains were sequenced from one sample in a study of blood T cell repertoires in COVID-19. TCRdb keeps only in-frame clones here, not all; method: immunoSEQ multiplex PCR. The table lists roughly 200,000 clones, approximately 79% of them singletons. The sequenced sample was PBMCs or T cells enriched from blood (not recorded which). Receptors were obtained from a woman aged 55-69 years with acute COVID-19.

The J gene is TRBJ2-6, the V gene TRBV5-4; D is unclear. The V gene's germline CDR1 is SGHNT and CDR2 YYREEE (reference sequence). V gave up 0 bases and J gave up 0 bases, with 19 bases separating them. The CDR3 has 20 residues. CDR3 coding DNA: TGTGCCAGCAGCTTGGGACACCGAATCCCCTCCTCCTCTGGGGCCAACGTCCTGACTTTC. Amino acid sequence: CASSLGHRIPSSSGANVLTF.

This clone was counted between two and nine times. The chain couples TRBV4-2 to TRBJ2-7; maybe TRBD2 (8 bases). CDR1 is LGHNA, CDR2 YNFKEQ, per germline. This CDR3 region has 16 residues. Trimming took 3 bases from V and 2 from J, leaving 17 bases between them. The CDR3 DNA follows: TGTGCCAGCAGCCAGGTTAGCGGGACAGAGCCCTACGAGCAGTACTTC. Translation: CASSQVSGTEPYEQYF.

This clone was recorded only once. The V call is TRBV18, the J call TRBJ1-5; unclear D gene. The germline V and J ends were trimmed by 6 bases and 5 bases, with 14 bases remaining between them. Germline V gene lookup returns CDR1 KGHSH and CDR2 LQKENI. This CDR3 is built from 14 residues. CDR3 residues: CASSVQARDQPQHF. DNA of the CDR3: TGTGCCAGCTCCGTCCAGGCGAGAGATCAGCCCCAGCATTTT.

The rearrangement joins TRBV4-1 to TRBJ1-1, with a possible D match to TRBD1 (5 bases). CDR3 length: 17 residues. Trimming left V 3 bases short and J 3 bases short, with 20 bases between. The germline CDR1 and CDR2 sequences are MGHRA and YSYEKL. CDR3 region: CASSHLGEALTYTEAFF. In nucleotides, the CDR3 is TGCGCCAGCAGCCACTTAGGGGAGGCTTTAACGTACACTGAAGCTTTCTTT.

The chain has TRBV7-9 and TRBJ1-1; D not resolved. This CDR3 has 12 residues. CDR1 is SEHNR and CDR2 is FQNEAQ in the germline V gene (reference sequence). Deletions cut 7 bases from V and 5 bases from J, with 11 bases between. CDR3 bases: TGTGCCAGCAACACCCGGGGAACTGAAGCTTTCTTT. Translation: CASNTRGTEAFF.

The table lists this clone with a count of one. This chain links TRBV7-9 with TRBJ2-7; 10 bases map to TRBD1. CDR3 length: 14 residues. Germline V gives CDR1 SEHNR, CDR2 FQNEAQ (reference sequence). Losses at the gene ends were 8 bases for V and 4 bases for J; bases not matched to a gene: 8. The chain's CDR3 is CASETGQGLYEQYF. The CDR3 coding sequence is TGTGCCAGCGAGACGGGACAGGGGTTATACGAGCAGTACTTC.

J is TRBJ1-1 and V is TRBV7-8; 7 positions agree with TRBD1. With V trimmed by 5 bases and J by 4 bases, 7 bases remained unmatched. The CDR3 length is 14 residues. Germline V gene sequence: CDR1 SGHVS, CDR2 FQNEAQ. The CDR3, as DNA: TGTGCCAGCAGCCCCACCAGGGGGGTCACTGAAGCTTTCTTT. Encoded protein: CASSPTRGVTEAFF. Complete variable domain (other parts from reference TRBV7-8 and TRBJ1-1): GAGVSQSPRYKVAKRGQDVALRCDPISGHVSLFWYQQALGQGPEFLTYFQNEAQLDKSGLPSDRFFAERPEGSVSTLKIQRTQQEDSAVYLCASSPTRGVTEAFFGQGTRLTVV.